The 23 T cell receptor beta chains in this list originate from one sample, sequenced in a study of blood T cell repertoires in COVID-19. TCRdb's copy holds only in-frame clones and misses some; the assay was immunoSEQ multiplex PCR. This table holds 15,000 to 20,000 clones, about 88% found once. Input material: peripheral blood. The origin of the receptors is an elderly woman with COVID-19, enrolled during active disease.

This chain connects TRBV19 to TRBJ1-6; TRBD1 matches 7 bases. CDR3 size: 14 residues. The germline V gene encodes CDR1 LNHDA and CDR2 SQIVND (reference sequence). V lost 10 bases and J lost 7; bases outside the gene matches: 10. This CDR3 is CATAGAGGNSPLHF. As DNA, the CDR3 is TGTGCCACTGCGGGCGCAGGGGGAAATTCACCCCTCCACTTT.

J is TRBJ2-5 and V is TRBV6-5; 9 positions agree with TRBD1. CDR1 is MNHEY and CDR2 is SVGAGI in the germline V gene. Unmatched junction bases numbered 3, after V lost 3 bases and J lost 1 base. CDR3 length equals 15 residues. The chain's CDR3 is CASSYGTGPQETQYF. The CDR3 DNA sequence: TGTGCCAGCAGTTATGGGACAGGGCCCCAAGAGACCCAGTACTTC.

This clone was found a few times. J is TRBJ1-2 and V is TRBV9; 7 bases match TRBD1. The germline CDR1 and CDR2 sequences are SGDLS and YYNGEE. V shed 3 bases and J 2 bases; nucleotides not matched to a gene: 7. The CDR3 runs 15 residues. The CDR3 region is CASSAGQSINYGYTF. The CDR3 coding sequence is TGTGCCAGCAGCGCGGGACAGTCAATAAACTATGGCTACACCTTC.

The chain employs TRBV27 and TRBJ2-5; TRBD2 matches 8 bases. The CDR3 consists of 12 residues. CDR1 MNHEY and CDR2 SMNVEV come from the germline V gene (reference sequence). After removal of 5 bases from V and 5 bases from J, the junction contained 1 base not matched to a gene. In nucleotides, the CDR3 is TGTGCCAGCAGTCGGGGGGGGGAGACCCAGTACTTC. It is translated as CASSRGGETQYF.

The chain combines TRBV24-1 with TRBJ2-6, with 11 bases that match TRBD1. The CDR3 contains 18 residues. J lost 2 bases, V lost 1 base, and 3 bases had no gene match. Germline V gives CDR1 KGHDR, CDR2 SFDVKD. The CDR3 DNA sequence: TGTGCCACCAGTGATTTAGGACAGGGGGCTCCTGGGGCCAACGTCCTGACTTTC. It encodes CATSDLGQGAPGANVLTF.

The CDR3 nucleotides are TGCGCCAGCAGCCAAGCTGTGTGGGGGGTTAATTCACCCCTCCACTTT. This encodes CASSQAVWGVNSPLHF. This chain connects TRBV4-3 to TRBJ1-6, with D maybe TRBD1 (5 bases). The CDR3 loop spans 16 amino acids. V gave up 1 base and J gave up 6 bases, with 13 bases separating them. Germline V gene sequence: CDR1 LGHNA, CDR2 YSLEER.

The CDR3 region is CASREGFYEETQYF. The CDR3 DNA follows: TGCGCCAGCAGAGAGGGATTTTATGAAGAGACCCAGTACTTC. This chain connects TRBV5-1 to TRBJ2-5; the D gene is possibly TRBD2 (5 bases). This CDR3 comprises 14 residues. The germline CDR1 and CDR2 sequences are SGHRS and YFSETQ. The germline V and J ends were trimmed by 5 bases and 3 bases, with 14 bases remaining between them. Based on the CDR3 plus reference TRBV5-1 and TRBJ2-5, the full variable domain is KAGVTQTPRYLIKTRGQQVTLSCSPISGHRSVSWYQQTPGQGLQFLFEYFSETQRNKGNFPGRFSGRQFSNSRSEMNVSTLELGDSALYLCASREGFYEETQYFGPGTRLLVL.

About this clone: The junction and the germline gene differ at one end; a read error may be behind it. This chain joins TRBV20-1 and TRBJ1-2; 7 bases agree with TRBD1. This CDR3 is 13 amino acids long. Germline values: CDR1 DFQATT, CDR2 SNEGSKA (reference sequence). DNA for the CDR3: TGCAGCGCTAGTGAGGGGGCCTGGTATGGCTACACCTTC. Its protein is CSASEGAWYGYTF.

The V and J genes are TRBV7-3 and TRBJ1-1; 8 bases map to TRBD1. V dropped 0 bases and J dropped 1; count of bases not matched to a gene: 4. CDR3 length: 16 residues. Germline CDR1 and CDR2: SGHTA and FQGTGA. The CDR3 DNA follows: TGTGCCAGCAGCTTAACGAGGACAGGGAGGAACACTGAAGCTTTCTTT. Translated, it gives CASSLTRTGRNTEAFF.

The rearrangement uses TRBV2 and TRBJ1-1, with D possibly matching TRBD1 (6 bases). This CDR3 region has 13 residues. Germline V gene sequence: CDR1 SNHLY, CDR2 FYNNEI. Trimming left V 7 bases short and J 3 bases short, with 12 bases between. CDR3 nucleotide sequence: TGTGCCAGCAACAGAGGGGGGGACACTGAAGCTTTCTTT. It is translated as CASNRGGDTEAFF. Using reference TRBV2 and TRBJ1-1 for the parts outside the CDR3, the full variable domain is EPEVTQTPSHQVTQMGQEVILRCVPISNHLYFYWYRQILGQKVEFLVSFYNNEISEKSEIFDDQFSVERPDGSNFTLKIRSTKLEDSAMYFCASNRGGDTEAFFGQGTRLTVV.

The V and J genes are TRBV27 and TRBJ2-7, with a tentative D call TRBD1 (6 bases). Trimming removed 10 bases at V and 1 base at J, with 11 bases between. This CDR3 contains 12 residues. The V gene's germline CDR1 is MNHEY and CDR2 SMNVEV (reference sequence). DNA of the CDR3: TGTGCCACCCGAGGGGGATCCTACGAGCAGTACTTC. Its translation: CATRGGSYEQYF.

The rearrangement links TRBV5-6 to TRBJ1-5; 8 bases agree with TRBD1. V shed 5 bases, J shed 3 bases, and the junction held 7 bases outside the gene matches. The CDR3 consists of 15 residues. Germline lookup yields CDR1 SGHDT and CDR2 YYEEEE. DNA of the CDR3: TGTGCCAGCAGTTTTAGGACAGGGTACAATCAGCCCCAGCATTTT. It encodes CASSFRTGYNQPQHF.

V usage is TRBV10-3 and J usage is TRBJ2-5; 8 nucleotides line up with TRBD1. Germline V gives CDR1 ENHRY, CDR2 SYGVKD. This CDR3 contains 15 residues. The V gene end was trimmed by 4 bases and the J gene end by 5 bases; junction bases not matched to a gene: 9. Here the CDR3 DNA reads TGTGCCATCAGTGCCAGGACAGGGAACACGGAGACCCAGTACTTC. It is translated as CAISARTGNTETQYF.

The chain is built from TRBV27 and TRBJ1-3, with D maybe TRBD1 (5 bases). Germline V gives CDR1 MNHEY, CDR2 SMNVEV (reference sequence). The CDR3 has 15 amino acids. V lost 6 bases, J lost 4 bases, and 16 bases lay in between. In DNA, the CDR3 is TGTGCCAGCAGGGCGTTCGGGGGTGGAGGAAACACCATATATTTT. Its protein is CASRAFGGGGNTIYF.

This sequence joins TRBV27 and TRBJ1-2; D is unclear. The V gene's germline CDR1 is MNHEY and CDR2 SMNVEV (reference sequence). The V end was cut by 8 bases, the J end by 6 bases, with 22 bases between. This CDR3 contains 15 residues. This chain's CDR3 is CASGFSRERLDGYTF. The DNA of the CDR3 is TGTGCCAGCGGATTTTCGCGGGAAAGACTTGATGGCTACACCTTC.

The V call is TRBV6-5, the J call TRBJ1-5; D might be TRBD1 (6 bases). The CDR3 extends over 15 amino acids. Trimming took 6 bases from V and 1 from J, leaving 13 bases between them. CDR1 MNHEY and CDR2 SVGAGI come from the germline V gene. As DNA, the CDR3 is TGTGCCAGCAGCCCCGACAGGAGAAGCAATCAGCCCCAGCATTTT. Translated, it gives CASSPDRRSNQPQHF.

In this sample, this clone turned up once. The chain carries TRBV18 and TRBJ1-2; 7 positions agree with TRBD1. CDR3 size: 14 residues. Trimming cost V 3 bases and J 7 bases; bases outside gene matches: 8. Looked up from germline, CDR1 is KGHSH and CDR2 is LQKENI. DNA for the CDR3: TGTGCCAGCTCACCCTCCCAGGGGGAAGCTGGCTACACCTTC. This encodes CASSPSQGEAGYTF.

This clone was detected only once. This chain joins TRBV19 and TRBJ1-2; 8 nucleotides agree with TRBD1. CDR3 length: 17 amino acids. In germline, CDR1 is LNHDA, CDR2 SQIVND (reference sequence). Trimming at V came to 3 bases and at J to 2 bases, leaving 11 bases not matched to a gene. Here the CDR3 reads CASSMPAGGAPNYGYTF. CDR3 nucleotides: TGTGCCAGTAGTATGCCCGCAGGGGGCGCGCCCAACTATGGCTACACCTTC.

The genes are TRBV7-9 and TRBJ1-5; 10 nucleotides align to TRBD1. V lost 1 base to trimming and J lost 8 bases; unmatched junction nucleotides: 5. Germline CDR1 reads SEHNR; CDR2 reads FQNEAQ (reference sequence). This CDR3 spans 15 amino acids. The DNA of the CDR3 is TGTGCCAGCAGCTTAGGGGACAGGGGCGTGGAGCCCCAGCATTTT. Translated, it gives CASSLGDRGVEPQHF. Complete variable domain (other parts from reference TRBV7-9 and TRBJ1-5): DTGVSQNPRHKITKRGQNVTFRCDPISEHNRLYWYRQTLGQGPEFLTYFQNEAQLEKSRLLSDRFSAERPKGSFSTLEIQRTEQGDSAMYLCASSLGDRGVEPQHFGDGTRLSIL.

This clone showed up just a few times. The genes are TRBV7-2 and TRBJ1-4, with 7 bases matching TRBD1. After removal of 5 bases from V and 4 bases from J, the junction contained 7 bases not matched to a gene. The CDR3 sequence is 15 residues long. Germline CDR1 reads SGHTA; CDR2 reads FQGNSA. This CDR3 reads CASSQSTGINEKLFF. Here the CDR3 DNA reads TGTGCCAGCAGCCAGTCGACAGGGATTAATGAAAAACTGTTTTTT.

The genes are TRBV6-5 and TRBJ2-7; 8 bases are shared with TRBD1. The junction had 7 bases not matched to a gene; V was cut back by 2 bases and J by 4 bases. This CDR3 contains 15 residues. Germline assignment: CDR1 MNHEY and CDR2 SVGAGI. DNA of the CDR3: TGTGCCAGCAGTTACCCTGGACAGGGAATTTACGAGCAGTACTTC. Translating gives CASSYPGQGIYEQYF.

This chain uses TRBV20-1 with TRBJ1-2, with 7 bases fitting TRBD1. With 3 bases clipped from V and 5 bases from J, the junction kept 3 bases outside the gene matches. This CDR3 is built from 12 residues. Germline CDR1 reads DFQATT; CDR2 reads SNEGSKA (reference sequence). The CDR3 region has the DNA TGCAGTGCTAGTGGGGGACAGTATGGCTACACCTTC. It is translated as CSASGGQYGYTF.

The rearrangement uses TRBV28 and TRBJ2-2, with D perhaps TRBD2 (5 bases). CDR1 is MDHEN and CDR2 is SYDVKM in the germline V gene. The CDR3 is 14 residues long. Trimming left V 5 bases short and J 5 bases short, with 12 bases between. The CDR3 here is CASSLGVKTGELFF. The CDR3, as DNA: TGTGCCAGCAGTCTGGGAGTTAAGACCGGGGAGCTGTTTTTT. The complete variable domain, with remaining parts taken from reference TRBV28 and TRBJ2-2, reads DVKVTQSSRYLVKRTGEKVFLECVQDMDHENMFWYRQDPGLGLRLIYFSYDVKMKEKGDIPEGYSVSREKKERFSLILESASTNQTSMYLCASSLGVKTGELFFGEGSRLTVL.